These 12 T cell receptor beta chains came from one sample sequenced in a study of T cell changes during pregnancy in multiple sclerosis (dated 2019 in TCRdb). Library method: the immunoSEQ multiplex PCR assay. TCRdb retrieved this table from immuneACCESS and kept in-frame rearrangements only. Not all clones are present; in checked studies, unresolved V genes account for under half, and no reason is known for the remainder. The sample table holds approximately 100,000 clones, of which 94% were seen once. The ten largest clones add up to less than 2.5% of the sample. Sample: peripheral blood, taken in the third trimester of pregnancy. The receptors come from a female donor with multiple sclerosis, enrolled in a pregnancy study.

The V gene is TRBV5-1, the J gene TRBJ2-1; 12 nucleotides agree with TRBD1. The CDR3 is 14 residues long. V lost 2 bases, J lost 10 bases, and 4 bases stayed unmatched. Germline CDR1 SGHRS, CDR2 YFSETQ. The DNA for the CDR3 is TGCGCCAGCAGCTTTGGGACAGGGGGCATAGAGCAGTTCTTC. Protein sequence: CASSFGTGGIEQFF.

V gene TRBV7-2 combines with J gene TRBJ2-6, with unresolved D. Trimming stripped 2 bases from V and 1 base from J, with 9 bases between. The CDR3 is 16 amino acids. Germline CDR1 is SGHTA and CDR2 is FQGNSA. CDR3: CASSLLPGSGANVLTF. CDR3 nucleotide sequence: TGTGCCAGCAGCTTACTCCCGGGTTCTGGGGCCAACGTCCTGACTTTC.

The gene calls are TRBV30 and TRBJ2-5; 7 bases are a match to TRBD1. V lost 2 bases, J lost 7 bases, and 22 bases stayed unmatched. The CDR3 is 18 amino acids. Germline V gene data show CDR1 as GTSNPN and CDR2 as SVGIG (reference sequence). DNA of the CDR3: TGTGCCTGGAGTCCCAGGGGGAGACAGCTAGGGGCACGGGGGACCCAGTACTTC. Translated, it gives CAWSPRGRQLGARGTQYF. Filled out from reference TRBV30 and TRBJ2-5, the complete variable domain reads SQTIHQWPATLVQPVGSPLSLECTVEGTSNPNLYWYRQAAGRGLQLLFYSVGIGQISSEVPQNLSASRPQDRQFILSSKKLLLSDSGFYLCAWSPRGRQLGARGTQYFGPGTRLLVL.

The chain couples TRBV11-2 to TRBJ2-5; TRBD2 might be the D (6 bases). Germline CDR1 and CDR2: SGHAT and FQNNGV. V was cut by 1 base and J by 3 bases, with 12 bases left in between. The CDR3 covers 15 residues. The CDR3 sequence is CASSLGVGGKETQYF. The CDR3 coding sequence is TGTGCCAGCAGCTTAGGGGTCGGAGGGAAAGAGACCCAGTACTTC.

CDR3 sequence (DNA): TGTGCCACCAGCAGAGGGCGGAGGGATCAGCCCCAGCATTTT. This translates into CATSRGRRDQPQHF. The V and J genes are TRBV15 and TRBJ1-5; D not resolved. Germline CDR1 LNHNV, CDR2 YYDKDF (reference sequence). The CDR3 length is 14 residues. V was cut by 1 base and J by 5 bases, with 9 bases left in between.

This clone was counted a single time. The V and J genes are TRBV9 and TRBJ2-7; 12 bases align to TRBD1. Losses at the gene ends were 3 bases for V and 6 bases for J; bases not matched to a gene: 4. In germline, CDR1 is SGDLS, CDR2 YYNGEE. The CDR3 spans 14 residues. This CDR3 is CASSGGQGAIEQYF. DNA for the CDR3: TGTGCCAGCAGCGGGGGACAGGGGGCGATCGAGCAGTACTTC. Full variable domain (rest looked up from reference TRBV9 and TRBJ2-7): DSGVTQTPKHLITATGQRVTLRCSPRSGDLSVYWYQQSLDQGLQFLIQYYNGEERAKGNILERFSAQQFPDLHSELNLSSLELGDSALYFCASSGGQGAIEQYFGPGTRLTVT.

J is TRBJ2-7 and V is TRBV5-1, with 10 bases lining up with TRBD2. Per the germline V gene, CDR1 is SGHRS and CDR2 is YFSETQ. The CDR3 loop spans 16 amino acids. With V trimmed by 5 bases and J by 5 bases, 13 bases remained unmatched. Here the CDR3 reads CASRYSFGLAEDEQYF. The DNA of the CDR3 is TGCGCCAGCAGGTATAGCTTCGGACTAGCGGAAGACGAGCAGTACTTC.

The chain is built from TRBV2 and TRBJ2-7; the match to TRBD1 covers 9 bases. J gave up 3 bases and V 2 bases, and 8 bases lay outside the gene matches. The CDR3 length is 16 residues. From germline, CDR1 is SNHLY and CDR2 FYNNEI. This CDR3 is CASSETLGQGRYEQYF. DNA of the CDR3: TGTGCCAGCAGTGAAACCCTCGGACAGGGGCGCTACGAGCAGTACTTC. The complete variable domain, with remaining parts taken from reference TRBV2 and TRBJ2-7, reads EPEVTQTPSHQVTQMGQEVILRCVPISNHLYFYWYRQILGQKVEFLVSFYNNEISEKSEIFDDQFSVERPDGSNFTLKIRSTKLEDSAMYFCASSETLGQGRYEQYFGPGTRLTVT.

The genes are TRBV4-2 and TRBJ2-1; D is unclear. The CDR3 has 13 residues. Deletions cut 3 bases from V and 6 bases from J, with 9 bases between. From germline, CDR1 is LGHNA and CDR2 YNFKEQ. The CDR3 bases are TGTGCCAGCAGCCAGAGCGAGGCCAATGAGCAGTTCTTC. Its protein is CASSQSEANEQFF.

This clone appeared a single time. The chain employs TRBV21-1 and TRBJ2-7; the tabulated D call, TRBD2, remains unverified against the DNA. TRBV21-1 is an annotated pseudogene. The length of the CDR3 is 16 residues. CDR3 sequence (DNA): TGTGCCAGCAGCAAAGTTGGGCTAGCGGGGTTCTACGAGCAGTACTTC. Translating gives CASSKVGLAGFYEQYF.

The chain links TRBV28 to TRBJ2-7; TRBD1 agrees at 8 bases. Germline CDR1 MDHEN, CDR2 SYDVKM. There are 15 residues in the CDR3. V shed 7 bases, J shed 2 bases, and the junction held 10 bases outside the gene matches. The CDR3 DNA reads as TGTGCCAGCACCTCCGGGACAGGCCAAGCCTACGAGCAGTACTTC. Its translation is CASTSGTGQAYEQYF. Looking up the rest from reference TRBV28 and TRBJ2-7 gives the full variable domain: DVKVTQSSRYLVKRTGEKVFLECVQDMDHENMFWYRQDPGLGLRLIYFSYDVKMKEKGDIPEGYSVSREKKERFSLILESASTNQTSMYLCASTSGTGQAYEQYFGPGTRLTVT.

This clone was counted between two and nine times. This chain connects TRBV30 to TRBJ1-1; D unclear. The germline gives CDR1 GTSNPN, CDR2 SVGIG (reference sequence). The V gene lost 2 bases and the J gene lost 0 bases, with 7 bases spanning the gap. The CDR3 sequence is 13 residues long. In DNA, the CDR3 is TGTGCCTGGAGTATAACAGTGAACACTGAAGCTTTCTTT. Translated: CAWSITVNTEAFF.